These 13 T cell receptor beta chains originate from one sample sequenced in a study of blood T cell repertoires in COVID-19. Measured with immunoSEQ multiplex PCR; TCRdb has only the in-frame clones, and not every one. This repertoire shows 100,000 or so clones, roughly four fifths found once; its top ten account for about 20%. The sequenced material came from peripheral blood. The receptors stem from an older man with active or convalescent COVID-19.

In its sample, this clone was seen a few times. The chain combines TRBV6-5 with TRBJ2-7, with 10 bases fitting TRBD1. The germline gives CDR1 MNHEY, CDR2 SVGAGI. The CDR3 covers 15 residues. J gave up 6 bases and V 5 bases, and 10 bases lay outside the gene matches. The CDR3 region has the DNA TGTGCCAGCAGTACTCCGGGACAGGGGACTAGCGAGCAGTACTTC. The encoded protein is CASSTPGQGTSEQYF.

V is TRBV24-1 and J is TRBJ2-7; D remains ambiguous. The CDR3 sequence is 11 residues long. Trimming took 4 bases from V and 4 from J, leaving 4 bases between them. Per germline, CDR1 KGHDR and CDR2 SFDVKD. The DNA for the CDR3 is TGTGCCACCAGTGACTTATACGAGCAGTACTTC. As protein: CATSDLYEQYF.

The chain employs TRBV5-4 and TRBJ1-1; D unresolved. This CDR3 has 14 amino acids. The V gene lost 1 base and the J gene lost 4 bases, with 11 bases spanning the gap. Germline CDR1 and CDR2: SGHNT and YYREEE (reference sequence). The CDR3 coding sequence is TGTGCCAGCAGCTTGAATACGGGAGGCACTGAAGCTTTCTTT. It yields the protein CASSLNTGGTEAFF.

The chain recombines TRBV7-3 with TRBJ2-1; D might be TRBD2 (6 bases). V was clipped by 5 bases and J by 0 bases, with 14 bases between them. From germline, CDR1 is SGHTA and CDR2 FQGTGA. This CDR3 is built from 16 residues. This CDR3 is CASSPLSGSSYNEQFF. CDR3 coding DNA: TGTGCCAGCAGCCCACTCAGCGGGTCCTCCTACAATGAGCAGTTCTTC.

This clone is labeled as medium-sized. The V gene is TRBV4-1, the J gene TRBJ1-4; D is perhaps TRBD1 (5 bases). Looked up from germline, CDR1 is MGHRA and CDR2 is YSYEKL. The V end was cut by 5 bases, the J end by 3 bases, with 10 bases between. The CDR3 sequence is 14 residues long. In nucleotides, the CDR3 is TGCGCCAGCAGCATCAGGGTATCTAATGAAAAACTGTTTTTT. It codes for CASSIRVSNEKLFF.

This clone has a single count. The chain combines TRBV6-5 with TRBJ1-2, with 7 bases identical to TRBD1. The ends lost 2 bases at V and 8 bases at J; junction bases unmatched: 14. Germline V gene data show CDR1 as MNHEY and CDR2 as SVGAGI. The CDR3 runs to 16 residues. The chain's CDR3 is CASSYHSGTDTWGYTF. In nucleotides, the CDR3 is TGTGCCAGCAGTTACCACTCGGGGACAGACACGTGGGGCTACACCTTC.

The J gene is TRBJ2-5, the V gene TRBV7-9; D gene unclear. Germline V CDR1 and CDR2: SEHNR, FQNEAQ (reference sequence). With 2 bases removed from V and 2 bases from J, the gap between germline ends came to 12 bases. The CDR3 covers 15 residues. This chain's CDR3 is CASSLLENPQETQYF. Here the CDR3 DNA reads TGTGCCAGCAGCTTACTCGAGAATCCTCAAGAGACCCAGTACTTC.

This chain connects TRBV7-3 to TRBJ2-3; D may be TRBD2 (5 bases). The CDR3 runs 13 residues. Trimming removed 3 bases at V and 4 bases at J, with 8 bases between. Germline V gives CDR1 SGHTA, CDR2 FQGTGA. The CDR3 here is CASSLSGADTQYF. CDR3 DNA sequence: TGTGCCAGCAGCTTGAGCGGCGCAGATACGCAGTATTTT.

The count of this clone is one. This chain links TRBV30 with TRBJ2-5, with TRBD1 as a possible D gene (6 bases). Trimming shortened V by 0 bases and J by 5 bases, and 13 bases separated the two germline ends. CDR3 size: 14 residues. CDR1 and CDR2 (germline): GTSNPN, SVGIG (reference sequence). The CDR3 DNA is TGTGCCTGGAGTGTACGAAGGGGGACGGAGACCCAGTACTTC. This sequence encodes CAWSVRRGTETQYF.

This chain uses TRBV2 with TRBJ2-1; D is undetermined. Trimming shortened V by 0 bases and J by 8 bases, and 11 bases separated the two germline ends. Germline CDR1 reads SNHLY; CDR2 reads FYNNEI. The CDR3 runs to 14 residues. The CDR3, as DNA: TGTGCCAGCAGTGAAGCCTCTCTAACCGATGAGCAGTTCTTC. This codes for CASSEASLTDEQFF.

This clone was counted a single time. V gene TRBV4-1 combines with J gene TRBJ2-2; 8 nucleotides line up with TRBD1. V shed 4 bases and J 3 bases; nucleotides not matched to a gene: 10. Germline V gives CDR1 MGHRA, CDR2 YSYEKL. CDR3 length equals 17 residues. The CDR3: CASSPGLGQGDTGELFF. DNA for the CDR3: TGCGCCAGCAGCCCTGGGCTCGGACAGGGTGACACCGGGGAGCTGTTTTTT.

CDR3 residues: CASSEGLAGGPTDTQYF. CDR3 sequence (DNA): TGTGCCAGCAGCGAGGGACTAGCGGGGGGTCCCACAGATACGCAGTATTTT. The V call is TRBV9, the J call TRBJ2-3; TRBD2 matches 15 bases. Per germline, CDR1 SGDLS and CDR2 YYNGEE. The V segment lost 3 bases and the J segment 2 bases; nucleotides outside the gene matches: 4. The CDR3 covers 17 residues.

This clone occurred once. The J gene is TRBJ1-2, the V gene TRBV9, with 8 bases matching TRBD1. V gave up 0 bases and J gave up 8 bases; unmatched junction bases: 9. The CDR3 is 15 residues long. Germline V CDR1 and CDR2: SGDLS, YYNGEE. The CDR3 region is CASSVADAGGQGYTF. The DNA of the CDR3 is TGTGCCAGCAGCGTAGCTGATGCAGGGGGCCAGGGCTACACCTTC.